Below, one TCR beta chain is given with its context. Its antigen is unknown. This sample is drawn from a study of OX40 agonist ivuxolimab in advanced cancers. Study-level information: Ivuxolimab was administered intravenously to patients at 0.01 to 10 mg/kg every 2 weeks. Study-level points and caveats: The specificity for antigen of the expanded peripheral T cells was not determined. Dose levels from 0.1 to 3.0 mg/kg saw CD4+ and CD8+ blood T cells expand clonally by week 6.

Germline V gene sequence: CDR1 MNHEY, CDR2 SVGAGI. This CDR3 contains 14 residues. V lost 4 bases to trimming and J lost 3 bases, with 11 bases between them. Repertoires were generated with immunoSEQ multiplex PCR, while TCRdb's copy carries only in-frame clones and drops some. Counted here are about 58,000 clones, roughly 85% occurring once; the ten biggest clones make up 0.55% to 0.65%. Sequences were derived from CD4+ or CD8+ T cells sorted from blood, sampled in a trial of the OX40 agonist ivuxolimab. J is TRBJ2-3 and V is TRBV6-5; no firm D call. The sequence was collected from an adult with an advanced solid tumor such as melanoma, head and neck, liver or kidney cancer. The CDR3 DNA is TGTGCCAGCAGTTTTGGCCGCACGACAGATACGCAGTATTTT. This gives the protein CASSFGRTTDTQYF.